Sequencing of this T cell receptor beta chain was carried out in a study of cytomegalovirus exposure and HLA in healthy donors. Study conclusions and caveats: Analysis was performed later, and it showed HLA-associated TCR beta chains to be more clonally expanded than equally common others.

PCR involved 60 Vbeta and 13 Jbeta primers. Produced via immunoSEQ multiplex PCR; TCRdb's table is partial and in-frame only. Of around 150,000 clones in the sample, around 85% were seen once. Trimming cost V 5 bases and J 5 bases, with 12 bases left between them. Looked up from germline, CDR1 is SGHTA and CDR2 is FQGTGA. The CDR3 consists of 13 residues. A word on this clone: What it binds is not known.

Sequenced sample: PBMCs. The clonotype originates from a woman under 40 in good health and CMV-seronegative. This chain connects TRBV7-3 to TRBJ2-5, with D possibly being TRBD2 (6 bases). CDR3 amino acids: CASSPGLQETQYF. CDR3 sequence (DNA): TGTGCCAGCAGCCCTGGACTACAGGAGACCCAGTACTTC. Full variable domain (outside the CDR3, taken from reference TRBV7-3 and TRBJ2-5): GAGVSQTPSNKVTEKGKYVELRCDPISGHTALYWYRQSLGQGPEFLIYFQGTGAADDSGLPNDRFFAVRPEGSVSTLKIQRTERGDSAVYLCASSPGLQETQYFGPGTRLLVL.